Presented here are 13 T cell receptor beta chains from one specimen sequenced in a study of cytomegalovirus exposure and HLA in healthy donors. TCRdb's table, derived via immunoSEQ multiplex PCR, lists solely in-frame clones and lacks some. Of more than 85,000 clones in the sample, about 88% were seen once. Sequenced: PBMCs. The source is a woman between 18 and 29 years old in good health and CMV-seropositive.

This chain connects TRBV6-5 to TRBJ2-5; 7 bases fit TRBD2. This CDR3 is 14 amino acids long. J gave up 4 bases and V 3 bases, and 5 bases lay outside the gene matches. The germline V gene has CDR1 MNHEY and CDR2 SVGAGI. The CDR3 here is CASSYPGGGETQYF. In DNA, the CDR3 is TGTGCCAGCAGTTATCCTGGGGGGGGAGAGACCCAGTACTTC.

This sequence joins TRBV7-9 and TRBJ2-3, with 12 bases fitting TRBD2. Per germline, CDR1 SEHNR and CDR2 FQNEAQ (reference sequence). V was pared by 5 bases and J by 7 bases, with 7 bases of the junction left unmatched. This CDR3 has 15 residues. DNA of the CDR3: TGTGCCAGCAGCCAAGGACTAGCGGGGTTCAATACGCAGTATTTT. Protein product: CASSQGLAGFNTQYF.

The rearrangement links TRBV12-5 to TRBJ2-1, with 10 bases matching TRBD2. CDR1 is LGHNT, CDR2 FRNRAP, per germline. The CDR3 spans 15 residues. Trimming at V came to 6 bases and at J to 2 bases, leaving 4 bases not matched to a gene. The chain's CDR3 is CASGPSGGPYNEQFF. DNA for the CDR3: TGTGCTAGTGGCCCTAGCGGGGGCCCCTACAATGAGCAGTTCTTC.

This chain joins TRBV5-6 and TRBJ2-7; D is possibly TRBD2 (6 bases). This CDR3 has 13 amino acids. The V end was cut by 4 bases, the J end by 3 bases, with 11 bases between. Germline-derived CDR1 and CDR2 are SGHDT and YYEEEE. CDR3 DNA sequence: TGTGCCAGCAGCCCCGGGAGTCACTACGAGCAGTACTTC. Amino acid sequence: CASSPGSHYEQYF.

The gene calls are TRBV5-1 and TRBJ2-3; D gene ambiguous. CDR1 is SGHRS and CDR2 is YFSETQ in the germline V gene. Between the trimmed V and J ends, which lost 3 bases and 2 bases, there was a span of 13 bases. There are 15 residues in the CDR3. CDR3 bases: TGCGCCAGCAGCTCGTATGGCCAATCCACAGATACGCAGTATTTT. Translation: CASSSYGQSTDTQYF.

This chain connects TRBV6-4 to TRBJ1-6; the D is unclear. Germline assignment: CDR1 MRHNA and CDR2 SNTAGT. This CDR3 region has 13 residues. The V and J ends lost 2 bases and 7 bases respectively, with 6 bases between them. The CDR3 bases are TGTGCCAGCAGTGACAGCCCAAATTCACCCCTCCACTTT. Encoded protein: CASSDSPNSPLHF.

This chain links TRBV4-1 with TRBJ1-3, with D uncertain. CDR3 length equals 17 residues. Deletions cut 2 bases from V and 3 bases from J, with 17 bases between. The germline V gene encodes CDR1 MGHRA and CDR2 YSYEKL. CDR3 residues: CASSQYPTGLGGNTIYF. The CDR3 DNA reads TGCGCCAGCAGCCAATATCCCACGGGGTTGGGTGGAAACACCATATATTTT.

The chain couples TRBV11-3 to TRBJ2-3, with 8 nucleotides matching TRBD2. The CDR3 has 14 amino acids. Losses at the gene ends were 3 bases for V and 1 base for J; bases not matched to a gene: 0. The germline gives CDR1 SGHNT, CDR2 YENEEA. CDR3 region: CASSFGGGTDTQYF. Here the CDR3 DNA reads TGTGCCAGCAGCTTCGGGGGGGGCACAGATACGCAGTATTTT.

J is TRBJ1-1 and V is TRBV25-1; 8 bases map to TRBD1. From germline, CDR1 is MGHDK and CDR2 SYGVNS. The length of the CDR3 is 14 residues. V was clipped by 5 bases and J by 11 bases; unmatched bases: 13. This chain's CDR3 is CASSSWDRPEGAFF. The DNA of the CDR3 is TGTGCCAGCAGTTCCTGGGACAGGCCGGAAGGGGCTTTCTTT.

CDR3 region: CSVDNTAKAFF. The CDR3 DNA is TGCAGCGTTGATAATACAGCTAAAGCTTTCTTT. The V gene is TRBV29-1, the J gene TRBJ1-1; D not resolved. Germline V CDR1 and CDR2: SQVTM, ANQGSEA. The CDR3 loop spans 11 amino acids. The germline V and J ends were trimmed by 3 bases and 9 bases, with 11 bases remaining between them.

The V call is TRBV6-5, the J call TRBJ2-5; D is perhaps TRBD2 (6 bases). V was clipped by 3 bases and J by 5 bases, with 13 bases between them. This CDR3 spans 14 amino acids. CDR1 is MNHEY and CDR2 is SVGAGI in the germline V gene. CDR3 coding DNA: TGTGCCAGCAGTTATAGTAGCGGCCCGGAGACCCAGTACTTC. The encoded protein is CASSYSSGPETQYF.

In DNA form, the CDR3 reads TGCAGCACCGGACAGAACACCGGGGAGCTGTTTTTT. It translates to CSTGQNTGELFF. The chain recombines TRBV29-1 with TRBJ2-2; perhaps TRBD1 as D (5 bases). CDR1 SQVTM and CDR2 ANQGSEA come from the germline V gene. The CDR3 spans 12 residues. The ends were cut back, 8 bases at V and 1 base at J, with 8 bases in the middle.

The chain carries TRBV2 and TRBJ2-2; possibly TRBD2 for D (6 bases). CDR1 SNHLY and CDR2 FYNNEI come from the germline V gene. The CDR3 has 15 residues. V gave up 6 bases and J gave up 0 bases, with 11 bases separating them. CDR3 bases: TGTGCCAGCAGGGGGACTGCCACGAACACCGGGGAGCTGTTTTTT. Encoded protein: CASRGTATNTGELFF.